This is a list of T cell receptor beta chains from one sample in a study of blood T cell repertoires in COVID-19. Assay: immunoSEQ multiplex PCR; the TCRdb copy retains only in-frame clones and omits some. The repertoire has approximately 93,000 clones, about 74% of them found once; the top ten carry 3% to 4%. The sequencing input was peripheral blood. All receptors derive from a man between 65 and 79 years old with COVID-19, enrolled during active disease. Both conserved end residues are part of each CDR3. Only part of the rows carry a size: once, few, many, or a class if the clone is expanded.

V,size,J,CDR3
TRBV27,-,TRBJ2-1,CASSFGLAGVNEQFF
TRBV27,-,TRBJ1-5,CASSDATARITNQPQHF
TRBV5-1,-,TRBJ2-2,CASSGTSVPGELFF
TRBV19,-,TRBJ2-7,CASSASGTEAYEQYF
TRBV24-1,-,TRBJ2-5,CATSLGGRETQYF
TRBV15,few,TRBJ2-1,CATSRRQGSYNEQFF
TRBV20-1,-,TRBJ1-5,CSASNQGDQPQHF
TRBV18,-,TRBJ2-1,CASSPALAGGVEQFF
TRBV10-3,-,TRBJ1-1,CAIRQSTDGYTEAFF
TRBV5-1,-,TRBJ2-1,CASSLLGQRANNEQFF
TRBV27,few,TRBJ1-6,CASSTGGEIGNSPLHF
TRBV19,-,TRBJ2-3,CASSMVSGISTDTQYF
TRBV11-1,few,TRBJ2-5,CASSPGLDVETQYF
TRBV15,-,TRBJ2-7,CATTTGLAGSYEQYF
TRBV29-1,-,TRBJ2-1,CSVGGNEQFF
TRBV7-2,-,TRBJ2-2,CASSFLPTGPTPEELFF
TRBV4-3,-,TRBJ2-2,CASSQGAMREGPGELFF
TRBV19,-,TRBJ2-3,CASSIGWRSTDTQYF
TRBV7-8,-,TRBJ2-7,CASSRGLAGNYEQYF
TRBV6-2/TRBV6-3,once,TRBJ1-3,CASSLVLGNTIYF
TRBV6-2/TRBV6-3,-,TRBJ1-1,CASSYMAGAFF
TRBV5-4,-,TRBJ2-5,CASSSGGLPWTQYF
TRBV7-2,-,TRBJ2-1,CASSTRTSADEQFF
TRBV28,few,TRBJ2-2,CVAGTGVPGELFF
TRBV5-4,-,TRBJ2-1,CASSLSEIEQFF
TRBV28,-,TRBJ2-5,CASTAVGRGLETQYF
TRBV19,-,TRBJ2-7,CASSTADRAQQYF
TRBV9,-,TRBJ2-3,CASSVGGTSGSLGDTQYF
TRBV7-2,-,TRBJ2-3,CASGLAGAGADTQYF
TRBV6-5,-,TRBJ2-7,CASSSDGYEQYF
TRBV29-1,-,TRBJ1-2,CSGGQGEYNYGYTF
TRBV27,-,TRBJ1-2,CASSLYRGLGGYTF
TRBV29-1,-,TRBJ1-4,CSVAMGHATNEKLFF